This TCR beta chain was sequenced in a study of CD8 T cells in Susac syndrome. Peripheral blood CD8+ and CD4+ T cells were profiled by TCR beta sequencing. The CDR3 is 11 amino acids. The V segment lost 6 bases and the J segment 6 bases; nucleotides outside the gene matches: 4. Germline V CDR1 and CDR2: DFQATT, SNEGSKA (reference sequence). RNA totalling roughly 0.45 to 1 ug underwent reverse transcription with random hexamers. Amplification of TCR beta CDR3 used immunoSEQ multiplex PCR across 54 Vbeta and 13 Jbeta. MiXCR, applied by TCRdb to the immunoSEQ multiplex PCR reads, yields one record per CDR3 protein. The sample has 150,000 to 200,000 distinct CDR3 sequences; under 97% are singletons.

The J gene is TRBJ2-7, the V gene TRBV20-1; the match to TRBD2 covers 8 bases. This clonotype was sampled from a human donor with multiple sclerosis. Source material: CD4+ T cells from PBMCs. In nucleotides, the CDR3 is TGCAGTGCGGTCGGGGGGGTCGAGCAGTACTTC. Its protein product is CSAVGGVEQYF.